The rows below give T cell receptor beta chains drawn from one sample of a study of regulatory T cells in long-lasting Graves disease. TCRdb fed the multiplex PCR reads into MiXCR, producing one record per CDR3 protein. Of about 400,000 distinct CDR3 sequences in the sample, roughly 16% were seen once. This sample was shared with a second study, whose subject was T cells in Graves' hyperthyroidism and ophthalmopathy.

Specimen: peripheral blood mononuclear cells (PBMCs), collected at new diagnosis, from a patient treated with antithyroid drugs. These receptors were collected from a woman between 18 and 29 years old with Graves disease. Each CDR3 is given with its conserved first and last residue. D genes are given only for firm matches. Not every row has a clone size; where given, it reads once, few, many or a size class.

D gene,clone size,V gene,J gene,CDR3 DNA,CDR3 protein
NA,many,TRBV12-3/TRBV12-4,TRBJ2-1,TGTGCCAGCAGTTTGAGCGGCGCCAACAATGAGCAGTTCTTC,CASSLSGANNEQFF
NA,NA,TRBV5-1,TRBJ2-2,TGCGCCAGCGCTTTATGTCTAGGCACCGGGGAGCTGTTTTTT,CASALCLGTGELFF
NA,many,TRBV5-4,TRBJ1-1,TGTGCCAGCAGCTCAGGGACGTCGGGAATGAACACTGAAGCTTTCTTT,CASSSGTSGMNTEAFF
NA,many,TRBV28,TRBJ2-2,TGTGCCAGCAGTTTAGCTGGGCCTCCGAACACCGGGGAGCTGTTTTTT,CASSLAGPPNTGELFF
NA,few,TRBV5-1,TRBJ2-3,TGCGCCAGCAGCTCGGGGGGCCGCACAGATACGCAGTATTTT,CASSSGGRTDTQYF
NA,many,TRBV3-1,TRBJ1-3,TGTGCCAGCAGCCAAGAAGACCTCGGAAACACCATATATTTT,CASSQEDLGNTIYF
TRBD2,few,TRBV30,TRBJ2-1,TGTGCCTGGAGCGGACTAGCGCCTGAGCAGTTCTTC,CAWSGLAPEQFF
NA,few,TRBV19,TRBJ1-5,TGTGCCAGTAGTATCCTAGCAGTCGGGGGTTTCAATCAGCCCCAGCATTTT,CASSILAVGGFNQPQHF
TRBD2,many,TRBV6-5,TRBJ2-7,TGTGCCAGCAGTTACCTGGGACTAGCGGGAGGGCGCGTCTACGAGCAGTACTTC,CASSYLGLAGGRVYEQYF
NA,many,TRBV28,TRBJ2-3,TGTGCCAGCAGTGTACAGGGCGTAGCTCCCGATACGCAGTATTTT,CASSVQGVAPDTQYF
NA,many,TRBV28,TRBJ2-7,TGTGCCAGCAAGGGGGGGGGCCGGAACTCCTACGAGCAGTACTTC,CASKGGGRNSYEQYF
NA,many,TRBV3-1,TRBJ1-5,TGTGCCAGCAGCCAAGGGACAGTCAATCAGCCCCAGCATTTT,CASSQGTVNQPQHF
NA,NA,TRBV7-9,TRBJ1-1,TGTGCCAGCAGCTCTAAATTGAACACTGAAGCTTTCTTT,CASSSKLNTEAFF
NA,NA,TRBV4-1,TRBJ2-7,TGCGCCAGCAGCTCCTTTCAGCGGTCCTACGAGCAGCACTTC,CASSSFQRSYEQHF
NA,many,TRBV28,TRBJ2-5,TGTGCCAGCGAACCAAGGGCAGGGATGGGGACCCAGTACTTC,CASEPRAGMGTQYF
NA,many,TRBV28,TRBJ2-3,TGTGCCAGCAGGTCCTCTCCCCTTAGGCAGGGAAGCACAGATACGCAGTATTTT,CASRSSPLRQGSTDTQYF
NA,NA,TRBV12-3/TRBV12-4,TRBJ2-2,TGTGCCAGCAGTTTAGGGGGGACGAGCACCGGGGAGCTGTTTTTT,CASSLGGTSTGELFF
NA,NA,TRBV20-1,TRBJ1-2,TGCAGTGCAACCGGGGGGGCTGAGGTCGGGGGCTACACCTTC,CSATGGAEVGGYTF
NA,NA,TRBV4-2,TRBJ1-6,TGTGCCAGCAGCCAGGGGGGGGGGACGGATGATTCACCCCTCCACTTT,CASSQGGGTDDSPLHF
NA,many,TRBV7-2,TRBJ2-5,TGTGCCAGCAGCCCCAGGGTATCAGAGACCCAGTACTTC,CASSPRVSETQYF
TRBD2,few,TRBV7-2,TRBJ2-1,TGTGCCAGCAGCCGAGACGGGACTAGCGGGAGGGGTGAGCAGTTCTTC,CASSRDGTSGRGEQFF
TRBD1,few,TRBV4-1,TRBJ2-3,TGCGCCAGCAGCCAAGAGGGACAGGGTAATACGAATACGCAGTATTTT,CASSQEGQGNTNTQYF
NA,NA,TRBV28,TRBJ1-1,TGTGCCAGCAGAGCCGGGGGGGAGGCCACTGAAGCTTTCTTT,CASRAGGEATEAFF
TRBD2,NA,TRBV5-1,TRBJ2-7,TGCGCCAGCAGCCCCGGGGGAGGCGGGAGATCCTACGAGCAGTACTTC,CASSPGGGGRSYEQYF
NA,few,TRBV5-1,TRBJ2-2,TGCGCCAGCAGCTTATCGGGGGTGGATGTAAACACCGGGGAGCTGTTTTTT,CASSLSGVDVNTGELFF
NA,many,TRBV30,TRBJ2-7,TGTGCCTGGAGTGTAGGGCAGTCCCACGAGCAGTACTTC,CAWSVGQSHEQYF
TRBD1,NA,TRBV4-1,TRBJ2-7,TGCGCCAGCAGCCAAGATAGGACAGGTGGCGAGCAGTACTTC,CASSQDRTGGEQYF
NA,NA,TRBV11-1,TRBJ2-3,TGTGCCAGCAGCCGGAGGCAGGGAAGTGCAGATACGCAGTATTTT,CASSRRQGSADTQYF